This entry concerns a single T cell receptor beta chain. The germline V and J ends were trimmed by 6 bases and 1 base, with 4 bases remaining between them. The CDR3 consists of 12 residues. This specimen comes from a study of T cell responses to AZD1222 COVID-19 vaccine. Only in-frame clones appear in the TCRdb table, and some are missing; sequencing was by immunoSEQ multiplex PCR. The data hold 140,000 or so clones, with about 82% observed a single time. The material sequenced was peripheral blood, taken 28 days after the second AZD1222 dose. The genes are TRBV12-3 or TRBV12-4 and TRBJ1-3; no reliable D call. This receptor was taken from an adult who received the AZD1222 COVID-19 vaccine. The CDR3 reads CASSRSGNTIYF. The CDR3 nucleotides read TGTGCCAGCAGCCGGTCTGGAAACACCATATATTTT.